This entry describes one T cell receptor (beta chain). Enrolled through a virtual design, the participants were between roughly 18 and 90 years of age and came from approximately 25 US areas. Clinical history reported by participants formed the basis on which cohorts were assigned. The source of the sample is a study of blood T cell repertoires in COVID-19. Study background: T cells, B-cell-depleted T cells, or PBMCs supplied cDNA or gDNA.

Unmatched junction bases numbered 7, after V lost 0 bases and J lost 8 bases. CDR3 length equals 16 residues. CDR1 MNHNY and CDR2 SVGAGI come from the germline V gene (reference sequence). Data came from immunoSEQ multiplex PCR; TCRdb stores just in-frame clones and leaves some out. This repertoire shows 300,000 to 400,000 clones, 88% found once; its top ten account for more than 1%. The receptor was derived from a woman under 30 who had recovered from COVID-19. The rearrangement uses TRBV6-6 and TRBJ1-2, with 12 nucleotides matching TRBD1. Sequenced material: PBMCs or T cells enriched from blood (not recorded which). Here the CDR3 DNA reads TGTGCCAGCAGTTACTCGGGGGGGACAGGGGGCGAAGGCTACACCTTC. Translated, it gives CASSYSGGTGGEGYTF.